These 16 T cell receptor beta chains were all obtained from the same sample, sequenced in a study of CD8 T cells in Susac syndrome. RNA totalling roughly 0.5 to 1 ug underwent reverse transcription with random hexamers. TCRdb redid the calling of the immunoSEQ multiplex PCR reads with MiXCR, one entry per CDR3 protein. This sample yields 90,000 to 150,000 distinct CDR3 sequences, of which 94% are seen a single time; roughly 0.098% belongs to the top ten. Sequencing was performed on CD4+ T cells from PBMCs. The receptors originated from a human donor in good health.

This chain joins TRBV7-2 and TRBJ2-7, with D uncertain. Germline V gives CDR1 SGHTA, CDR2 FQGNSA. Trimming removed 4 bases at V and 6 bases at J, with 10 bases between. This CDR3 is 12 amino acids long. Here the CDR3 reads CASSSPRPEQYF. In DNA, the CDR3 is TGTGCCAGCAGCTCCCCCCGTCCCGAGCAGTACTTC.

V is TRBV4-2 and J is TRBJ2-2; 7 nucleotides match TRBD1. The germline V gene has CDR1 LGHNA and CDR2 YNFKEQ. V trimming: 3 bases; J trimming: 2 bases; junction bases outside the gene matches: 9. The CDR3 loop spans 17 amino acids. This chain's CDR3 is CASSQQSGTVNTGELFF. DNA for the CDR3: TGTGCCAGCAGCCAGCAGTCCGGGACAGTTAACACCGGGGAGCTGTTTTTT.

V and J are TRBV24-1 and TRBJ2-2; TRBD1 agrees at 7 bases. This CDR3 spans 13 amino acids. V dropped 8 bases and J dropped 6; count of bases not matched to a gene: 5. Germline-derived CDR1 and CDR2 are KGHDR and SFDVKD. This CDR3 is CATKNRGAGELFF. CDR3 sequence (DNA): TGTGCCACCAAGAACAGGGGCGCCGGGGAGCTGTTTTTT.

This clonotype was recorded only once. As DNA, the CDR3 is TGTGCCAGCAGTCTAGGGTCCCGGGATAATGAGCAGTTCTTC. It yields the protein CASSLGSRDNEQFF. This sequence joins TRBV12-3 or TRBV12-4 and TRBJ2-1, with a tentative D call TRBD2 (5 bases). Trimming left V 5 bases short and J 7 bases short, with 15 bases between. CDR3 size: 14 residues.

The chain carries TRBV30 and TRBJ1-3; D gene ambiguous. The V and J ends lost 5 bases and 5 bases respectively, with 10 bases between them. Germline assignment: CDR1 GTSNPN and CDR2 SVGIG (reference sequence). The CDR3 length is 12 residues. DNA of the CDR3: TGTGCCTGGTTTGAAGGGCGAAACACCATATATTTT. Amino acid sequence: CAWFEGRNTIYF.

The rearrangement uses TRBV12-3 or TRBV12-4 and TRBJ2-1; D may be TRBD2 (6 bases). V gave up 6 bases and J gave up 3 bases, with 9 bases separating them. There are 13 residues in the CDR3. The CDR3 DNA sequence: TGTGCCAGCAGATTCGGGAGCTACAATGAGCAGTTCTTC. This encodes CASRFGSYNEQFF.

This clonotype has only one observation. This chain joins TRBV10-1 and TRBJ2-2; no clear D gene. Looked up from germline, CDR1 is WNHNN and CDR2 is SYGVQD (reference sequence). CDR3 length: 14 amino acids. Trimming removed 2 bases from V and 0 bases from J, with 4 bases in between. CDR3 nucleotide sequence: TGCGCCAGCAGTGAGGGCGCGAACACCGGGGAGCTGTTTTTT. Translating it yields CASSEGANTGELFF.

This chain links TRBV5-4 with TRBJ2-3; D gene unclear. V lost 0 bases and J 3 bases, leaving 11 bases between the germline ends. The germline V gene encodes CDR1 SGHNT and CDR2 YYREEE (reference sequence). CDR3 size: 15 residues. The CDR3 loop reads CASSLDRAPTDTQYF. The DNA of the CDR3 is TGTGCCAGCAGCTTGGACCGGGCCCCGACAGATACGCAGTATTTT.

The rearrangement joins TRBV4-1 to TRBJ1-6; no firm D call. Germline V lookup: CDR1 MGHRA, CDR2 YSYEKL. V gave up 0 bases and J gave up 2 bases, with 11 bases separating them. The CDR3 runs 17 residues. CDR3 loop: CASSQEPPVPYNSPLHF. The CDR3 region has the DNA TGCGCCAGCAGCCAAGAACCGCCCGTCCCCTATAATTCACCCCTCCACTTT.

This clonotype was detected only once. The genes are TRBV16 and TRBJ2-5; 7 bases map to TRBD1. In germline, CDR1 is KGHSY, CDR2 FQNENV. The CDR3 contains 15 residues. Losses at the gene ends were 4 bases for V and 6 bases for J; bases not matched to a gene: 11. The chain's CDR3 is CASSPRGGAEKTQYF. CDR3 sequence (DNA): TGTGCCAGCAGCCCCCGAGGGGGCGCGGAGAAGACCCAGTACTTC. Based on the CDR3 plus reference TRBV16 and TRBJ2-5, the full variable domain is GEEVAQTPKHLVRGEGQKAKLYCAPIKGHSYVFWYQQVLKNEFKFLISFQNENVFDETGMPKERFSAKCLPNSPCSLEIQATKLEDSAVYFCASSPRGGAEKTQYFGPGTRLLVL.

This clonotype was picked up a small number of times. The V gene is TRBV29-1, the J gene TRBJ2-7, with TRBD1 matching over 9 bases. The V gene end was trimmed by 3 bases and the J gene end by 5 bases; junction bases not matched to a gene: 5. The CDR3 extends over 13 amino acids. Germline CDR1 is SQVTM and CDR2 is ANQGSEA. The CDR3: CSVEGQGRNEQYF. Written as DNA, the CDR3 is TGCAGCGTTGAGGGACAGGGAAGGAACGAGCAGTACTTC.

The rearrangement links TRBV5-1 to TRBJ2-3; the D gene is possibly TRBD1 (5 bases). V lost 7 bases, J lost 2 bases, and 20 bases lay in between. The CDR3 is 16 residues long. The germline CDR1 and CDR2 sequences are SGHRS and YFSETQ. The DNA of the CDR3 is TGCGCCAGCTTTAAACGGTCTTTAGGGGCCACAGATACGCAGTATTTT. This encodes CASFKRSLGATDTQYF.

In DNA, the CDR3 is TGTGCCAGTAGTATATCGGAGACAATAGCCAAAAACATTCAGTACTTC. Protein: CASSISETIAKNIQYF. The J gene is TRBJ2-4, the V gene TRBV19; D ambiguous. The length of the CDR3 is 16 residues. Germline V lookup: CDR1 LNHDA, CDR2 SQIVND (reference sequence). Between the trimmed V and J ends, which lost 2 bases and 0 bases, there was a span of 11 bases. The variable domain in full, with the rest retrieved from reference TRBV19 and TRBJ2-4, is DGGITQSPKYLFRKEGQNVTLSCEQNLNHDAMYWYRQDPGQGLRLIYYSQIVNDFQKGDIAEGYSVSREKKESFPLTVTSAQKNPTAFYLCASSISETIAKNIQYFGAGTRLSVL.

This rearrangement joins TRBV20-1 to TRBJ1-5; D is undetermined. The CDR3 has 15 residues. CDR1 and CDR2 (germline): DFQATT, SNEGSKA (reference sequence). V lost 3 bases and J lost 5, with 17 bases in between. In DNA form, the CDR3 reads TGCAGTGCTAGGGGGAAGGCCAACAGTGATCAGCCCCAGCATTTT. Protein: CSARGKANSDQPQHF.

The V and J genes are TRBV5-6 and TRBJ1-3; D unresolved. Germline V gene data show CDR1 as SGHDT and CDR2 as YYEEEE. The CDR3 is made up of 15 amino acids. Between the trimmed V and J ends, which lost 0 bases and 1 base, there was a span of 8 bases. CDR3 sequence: CASSLGPSSGNTIYF. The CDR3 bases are TGTGCCAGCAGCTTGGGTCCCTCTTCTGGAAACACCATATATTTT.

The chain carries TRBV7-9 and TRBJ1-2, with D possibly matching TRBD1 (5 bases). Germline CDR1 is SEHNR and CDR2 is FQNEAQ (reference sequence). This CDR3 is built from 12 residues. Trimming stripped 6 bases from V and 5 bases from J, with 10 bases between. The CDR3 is CASSPSGYGYTF. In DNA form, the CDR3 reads TGTGCCAGCAGTCCATCAGGGTATGGCTACACCTTC.